This is a list of T cell receptor beta chains from one sample in a study of T cell changes during pregnancy in multiple sclerosis. Assay used: immunoSEQ multiplex PCR; TCRdb lists only in-frame clones, some missing. The sample has 65,000 to 75,000 clones, approximately 92% seen once. The source material was peripheral blood, sampled after pregnancy. The receptors stem from a female donor in good health, enrolled as a control in a pregnancy study. Both conserved end residues are part of each CDR3. A D gene is named only where the DNA matches it firmly. Clone size is given for some rows only: seen once, a few or many times, or a class if the clone is expanded.

CDR3aa: CASRLSESSYNEQFF
CDR3nt: TGTGCCAGCAGACTTAGCGAGAGCTCCTACAATGAGCAGTTCTTC
v_gene: TRBV6-4
abundance: -
j_gene: TRBJ2-1
d_gene: -

CDR3aa: CASKPRAYRGPDEQFF
CDR3nt: TGTGCCAGCAAACCAAGGGCATACAGGGGGCCTGATGAGCAGTTCTTC
v_gene: TRBV28
abundance: -
j_gene: TRBJ2-1
d_gene: TRBD1

CDR3aa: CASSLGGGNEKLFF
CDR3nt: TGTGCCAGCAGTTTAGGAGGTGGTAATGAAAAACTGTTTTTT
v_gene: TRBV28
abundance: -
j_gene: TRBJ1-4
d_gene: -

CDR3aa: CASRNRDSPFSNQPQHF
CDR3nt: TGTGCCAGCAGGAATCGGGACAGCCCATTTAGCAATCAGCCCCAGCATTTT
v_gene: TRBV2
abundance: -
j_gene: TRBJ1-5
d_gene: TRBD1

CDR3aa: CASSQTSGSGGTEAFF
CDR3nt: TGCGCCAGCAGCCAAACATCAGGGTCAGGGGGCACTGAAGCTTTCTTT
v_gene: TRBV4-1
abundance: -
j_gene: TRBJ1-1
d_gene: TRBD1

CDR3aa: CASSAGQGAQYF
CDR3nt: TGTGCCAGCAGCGCGGGACAGGGGGCCCAGTACTTC
v_gene: TRBV5-4
abundance: -
j_gene: TRBJ2-5
d_gene: TRBD1

CDR3aa: CASSPPILLGRHYEQYF
CDR3nt: TGTGCCAGCAGCCCCCCTATTTTATTGGGCCGTCACTACGAGCAGTACTTC
v_gene: TRBV28
abundance: -
j_gene: TRBJ2-7
d_gene: -

CDR3aa: CAISESGGRNTQYF
CDR3nt: TGTGCCATCAGTGAGAGCGGGGGAAGGAATACGCAGTATTTT
v_gene: TRBV10-3
abundance: -
j_gene: TRBJ2-3
d_gene: TRBD2

CDR3aa: CASSFGQYRTDTQYF
CDR3nt: TGTGCCAGCAGTTTTGGGCAGTACCGCACAGATACGCAGTATTTT
v_gene: TRBV27
abundance: -
j_gene: TRBJ2-3
d_gene: -

CDR3aa: CASRQPGYKDNEQFF
CDR3nt: TGCGCCAGCAGGCAACCAGGGTACAAGGACAATGAGCAGTTCTTC
v_gene: TRBV4-1
abundance: -
j_gene: TRBJ2-1
d_gene: -

CDR3aa: CASSVEQNTEAFF
CDR3nt: TGTGCCAGCAGCGTAGAACAGAACACTGAAGCTTTCTTT
v_gene: TRBV9
abundance: -
j_gene: TRBJ1-1
d_gene: -

CDR3aa: CAIGTGLDTEAFF
CDR3nt: TGTGCCATCGGGACAGGGCTGGACACTGAAGCTTTCTTT
v_gene: TRBV10-3
abundance: -
j_gene: TRBJ1-1
d_gene: TRBD1

CDR3aa: CASSQDRTGNQPQHF
CDR3nt: TGCGCCAGCAGCCAAGACCGGACTGGCAATCAGCCCCAGCATTTT
v_gene: TRBV4-1
abundance: -
j_gene: TRBJ1-5
d_gene: -

CDR3aa: CASSDGGGSTDTQYF
CDR3nt: TGCGCCAGCAGTGACGGCGGGGGTAGCACAGATACGCAGTATTTT
v_gene: TRBV10-1
abundance: -
j_gene: TRBJ2-3
d_gene: TRBD2

CDR3aa: CASSPVAGVNEQFF
CDR3nt: TGTGCCAGCAGTCCGGTGGCGGGGGTGAATGAGCAGTTCTTC
v_gene: TRBV6-6
abundance: -
j_gene: TRBJ2-1
d_gene: TRBD2

CDR3aa: CASSLGTSAGGEQFF
CDR3nt: TGTGCCAGTAGCCTCGGGACTAGCGCGGGGGGTGAGCAGTTCTTC
v_gene: TRBV19
abundance: -
j_gene: TRBJ2-1
d_gene: TRBD2

CDR3aa: CASSRTGGDGYTF
CDR3nt: TGTGCCAGCAGCCGAACAGGGGGGGATGGCTACACCTTC
v_gene: TRBV7-6
abundance: -
j_gene: TRBJ1-2
d_gene: TRBD1

CDR3aa: CAGGRGFAEAFF
CDR3nt: TGTGCCGGGGGGAGGGGGTTCGCTGAAGCTTTCTTT
v_gene: TRBV2
abundance: -
j_gene: TRBJ1-1
d_gene: -

CDR3aa: CASSTGQGEQYF
CDR3nt: TGCGCCAGCAGCACCGGACAGGGAGAGCAGTACTTC
v_gene: TRBV5-1
abundance: -
j_gene: TRBJ2-7
d_gene: TRBD1

CDR3aa: CASSPAGGSSYNEQFF
CDR3nt: TGTGCCAGCAGTCCCGCAGGGGGAAGCTCCTACAATGAGCAGTTCTTC
v_gene: TRBV28
abundance: -
j_gene: TRBJ2-1
d_gene: TRBD1

CDR3aa: CASSYRGNTEAFF
CDR3nt: TGTGCCAGCAGTTACAGGGGGAACACTGAAGCTTTCTTT
v_gene: TRBV6-5
abundance: -
j_gene: TRBJ1-1
d_gene: -

CDR3aa: CASSTTRLGGGEQFF
CDR3nt: TGTGCCAGTAGTACTACAAGACTAGGTGGAGGTGAGCAGTTCTTC
v_gene: TRBV19
abundance: -
j_gene: TRBJ2-1
d_gene: -

CDR3aa: CASSQDRTGTGSYEQYF
CDR3nt: TGCGCCAGCAGCCAAGATCGGACCGGGACAGGGAGCTACGAGCAGTACTTC
v_gene: TRBV4-1
abundance: once
j_gene: TRBJ2-7
d_gene: TRBD1

CDR3aa: CASSAQVQGMSGQPQHF
CDR3nt: TGTGCCAGCAGTGCTCAAGTACAGGGGATGAGCGGTCAGCCCCAGCATTTT
v_gene: TRBV6-1
abundance: -
j_gene: TRBJ1-5
d_gene: TRBD1

CDR3aa: CASSFFGSHEQYF
CDR3nt: TGTGCCAGCAGCTTCTTCGGGTCCCACGAGCAGTACTTC
v_gene: TRBV7-9
abundance: once
j_gene: TRBJ2-7
d_gene: -

CDR3aa: CASSIAGSSGANVLTF
CDR3nt: TGTGCCAGTAGTATAGCCGGGAGCTCTGGGGCCAACGTCCTGACTTTC
v_gene: TRBV19
abundance: -
j_gene: TRBJ2-6
d_gene: -

CDR3aa: CASSLDQGGDEKLFF
CDR3nt: TGTGCCAGCAGCTTGGATCAGGGCGGGGACGAAAAACTGTTTTTT
v_gene: TRBV5-4
abundance: -
j_gene: TRBJ1-4
d_gene: -

CDR3aa: CASSAPQEFQETQYF
CDR3nt: TGTGCCAGCAGCGCGCCACAGGAGTTTCAAGAGACCCAGTACTTC
v_gene: TRBV21-1
abundance: -
j_gene: TRBJ2-5
d_gene: -

CDR3aa: CASSLTGVLEQYF
CDR3nt: TGTGCCAGCAGCTTAACGGGAGTCTTGGAGCAGTACTTC
v_gene: TRBV7-6
abundance: -
j_gene: TRBJ2-7
d_gene: -

CDR3aa: CASSNMGGPYEQYF
CDR3nt: TGTGCCAGCTCGAACATGGGGGGACCCTACGAGCAGTACTTC
v_gene: TRBV18
abundance: -
j_gene: TRBJ2-7
d_gene: -

CDR3aa: CASAEQGNEKLFF
CDR3nt: TGCGCCAGCGCGGAACAGGGGAATGAAAAACTGTTTTTT
v_gene: TRBV10-2
abundance: -
j_gene: TRBJ1-4
d_gene: TRBD1

CDR3aa: CASSLTGWYGEQYF
CDR3nt: TGTGCCAGCAGCCTGACAGGGTGGTATGGCGAGCAGTACTTC
v_gene: TRBV28
abundance: -
j_gene: TRBJ2-7
d_gene: TRBD1

CDR3aa: CASSLIGDRPQFF
CDR3nt: TGTGCCAGCAGCTTAATAGGGGATCGCCCGCAGTTCTTC
v_gene: TRBV7-3
abundance: -
j_gene: TRBJ2-1
d_gene: -

CDR3aa: CASIPGLGTDTQYF
CDR3nt: TGTGCCAGCATACCGGGACTAGGGACAGATACGCAGTATTTT
v_gene: TRBV7-9
abundance: -
j_gene: TRBJ2-3
d_gene: TRBD2

CDR3aa: CASSGSSYEQYF
CDR3nt: TGTGCCAGCTCAGGTAGCTCCTACGAGCAGTACTTC
v_gene: TRBV18
abundance: -
j_gene: TRBJ2-7
d_gene: -

CDR3aa: CASRRTSVSYEQYF
CDR3nt: TGTGCCAGCAGGCGGACTAGCGTCTCCTACGAGCAGTACTTC
v_gene: TRBV28
abundance: -
j_gene: TRBJ2-7
d_gene: TRBD2

CDR3aa: CASSQGGLAGSYEQYF
CDR3nt: TGCGCCAGCAGCCAAGGGGGACTAGCGGGATCCTACGAGCAGTACTTC
v_gene: TRBV4-1
abundance: -
j_gene: TRBJ2-7
d_gene: TRBD2

CDR3aa: CASSLGEFDGQGKRGETQYF
CDR3nt: TGTGCCAGCAGCTTGGGGGAGTTCGACGGACAGGGGAAAAGGGGTGAGACCCAGTACTTC
v_gene: TRBV5-4
abundance: -
j_gene: TRBJ2-5
d_gene: TRBD1

CDR3aa: CASSTGQGAWNEQFF
CDR3nt: TGTGCCAGCAGTACTGGACAGGGGGCTTGGAATGAGCAGTTCTTC
v_gene: TRBV2
abundance: -
j_gene: TRBJ2-1
d_gene: TRBD1

CDR3aa: CATSILRTILDRSTGELFF
CDR3nt: TGTGCCACCAGCATCCTGAGGACAATCTTGGACAGGTCCACCGGGGAGCTGTTTTTT
v_gene: TRBV15
abundance: -
j_gene: TRBJ2-2
d_gene: TRBD1

CDR3aa: CASSPPGQGANTEAFF
CDR3nt: TGTGCCAGCTCACCACCGGGACAGGGGGCGAACACTGAAGCTTTCTTT
v_gene: TRBV18
abundance: -
j_gene: TRBJ1-1
d_gene: TRBD1

CDR3aa: CASSPPNRGTTEAFF
CDR3nt: TGTGCCAGCTCACCACCGAACAGGGGGACCACTGAAGCTTTCTTT
v_gene: TRBV18
abundance: -
j_gene: TRBJ1-1
d_gene: TRBD1

CDR3aa: CASSLAPSGNTGELFF
CDR3nt: TGTGCCAGCAGCTTGGCTCCTAGCGGGAACACCGGGGAGCTGTTTTTT
v_gene: TRBV5-4
abundance: -
j_gene: TRBJ2-2
d_gene: TRBD2

CDR3aa: CASSPRGGGSGDTQYF
CDR3nt: TGTGCCAGCAGCCCCCGTGGGGGGGGCAGTGGAGATACGCAGTATTTT
v_gene: TRBV7-3
abundance: -
j_gene: TRBJ2-3
d_gene: -

CDR3aa: CAISEGGARNNEQFF
CDR3nt: TGTGCCATCAGTGAAGGGGGGGCGCGTAACAATGAGCAGTTCTTC
v_gene: TRBV10-3
abundance: -
j_gene: TRBJ2-1
d_gene: -

CDR3aa: CASSNRDRDDEQFF
CDR3nt: TGTGCCAGCAGTAACCGGGACAGGGATGATGAGCAGTTCTTC
v_gene: TRBV6-6
abundance: -
j_gene: TRBJ2-1
d_gene: TRBD1